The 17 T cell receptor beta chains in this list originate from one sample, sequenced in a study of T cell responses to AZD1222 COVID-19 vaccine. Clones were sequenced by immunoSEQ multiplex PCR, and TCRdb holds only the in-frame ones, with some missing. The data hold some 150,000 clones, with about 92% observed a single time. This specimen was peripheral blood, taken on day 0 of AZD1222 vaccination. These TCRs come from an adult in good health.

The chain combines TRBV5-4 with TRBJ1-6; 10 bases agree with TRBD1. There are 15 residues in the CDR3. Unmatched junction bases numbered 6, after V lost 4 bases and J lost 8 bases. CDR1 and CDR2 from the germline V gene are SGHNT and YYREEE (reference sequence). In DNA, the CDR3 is TGTGCCAGCAGCCAGGACAGGGGGGAATATTCACCCCTCCACTTT. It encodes CASSQDRGEYSPLHF.

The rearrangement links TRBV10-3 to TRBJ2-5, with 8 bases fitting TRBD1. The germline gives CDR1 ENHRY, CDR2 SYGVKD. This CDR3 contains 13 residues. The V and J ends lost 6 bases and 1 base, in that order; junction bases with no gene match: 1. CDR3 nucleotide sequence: TGTGCCATCAGGGACAGGGCCCAAGAGACCCAGTACTTC. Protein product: CAIRDRAQETQYF.

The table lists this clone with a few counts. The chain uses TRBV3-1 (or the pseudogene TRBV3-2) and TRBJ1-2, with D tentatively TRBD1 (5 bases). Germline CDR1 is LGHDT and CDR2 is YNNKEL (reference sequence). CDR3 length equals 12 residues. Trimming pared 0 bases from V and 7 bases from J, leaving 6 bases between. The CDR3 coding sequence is TGTGCCAGCAGCCAAGAGGGGGGTGGCTACACCTTC. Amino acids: CASSQEGGGYTF.

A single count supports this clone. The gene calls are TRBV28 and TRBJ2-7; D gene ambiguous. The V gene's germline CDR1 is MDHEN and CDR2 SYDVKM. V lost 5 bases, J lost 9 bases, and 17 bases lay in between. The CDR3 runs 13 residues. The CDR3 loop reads CASSLPLRLVQYF. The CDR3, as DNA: TGTGCCAGCAGTCTCCCTCTCAGACTTGTGCAGTACTTC.

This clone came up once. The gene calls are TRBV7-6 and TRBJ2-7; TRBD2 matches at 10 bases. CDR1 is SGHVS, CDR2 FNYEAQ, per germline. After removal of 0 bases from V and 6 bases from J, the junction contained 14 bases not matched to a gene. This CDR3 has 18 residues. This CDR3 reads CASSLASLAGGPRFEQYF. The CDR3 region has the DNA TGTGCCAGCAGCTTAGCCTCGTTAGCGGGGGGCCCAAGGTTCGAGCAGTACTTC. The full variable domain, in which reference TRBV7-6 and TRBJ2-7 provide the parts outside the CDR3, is GAGVSQSPRYKVTKRGQDVALRCDPISGHVSLYWYRQALGQGPEFLTYFNYEAQQDKSGLPNDRFSAERPEGSISTLTIQRTEQRDSAMYRCASSLASLAGGPRFEQYFGPGTRLTVT.

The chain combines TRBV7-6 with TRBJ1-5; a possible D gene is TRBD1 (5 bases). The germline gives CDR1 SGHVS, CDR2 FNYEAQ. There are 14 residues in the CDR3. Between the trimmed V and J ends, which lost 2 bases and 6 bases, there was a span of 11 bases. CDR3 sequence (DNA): TGTGCCAGCAGCTTATTCAGGGTAGGTCAGCCCCAGCATTTT. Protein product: CASSLFRVGQPQHF.

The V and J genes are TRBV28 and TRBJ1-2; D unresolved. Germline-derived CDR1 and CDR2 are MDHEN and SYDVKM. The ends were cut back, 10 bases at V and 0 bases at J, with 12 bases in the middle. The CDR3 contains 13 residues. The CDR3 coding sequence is TGTGCCACCAAAGGCCCTGCTAACTATGGCTACACCTTC. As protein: CATKGPANYGYTF.

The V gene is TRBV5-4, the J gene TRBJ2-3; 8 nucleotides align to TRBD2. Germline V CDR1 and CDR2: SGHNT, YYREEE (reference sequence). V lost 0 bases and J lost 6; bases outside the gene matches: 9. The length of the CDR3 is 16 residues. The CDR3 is CASSLDGGAHLDTQYF. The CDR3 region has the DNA TGTGCCAGCAGCTTGGACGGGGGGGCCCATCTGGATACGCAGTATTTT. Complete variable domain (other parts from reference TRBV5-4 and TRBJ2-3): ETGVTQSPTHLIKTRGQQVTLRCSSQSGHNTVSWYQQALGQGPQFIFQYYREEENGRGNFPPRFSGLQFPNYSSELNVNALELDDSALYLCASSLDGGAHLDTQYFGPGTRLTVL.

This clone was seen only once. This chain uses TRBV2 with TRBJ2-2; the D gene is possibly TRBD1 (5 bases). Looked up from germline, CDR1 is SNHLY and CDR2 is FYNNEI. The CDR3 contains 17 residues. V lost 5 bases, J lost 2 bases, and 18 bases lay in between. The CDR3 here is CASSYGMRQGNTGELFF. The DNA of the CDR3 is TGTGCCAGCAGTTATGGGATGAGGCAGGGAAACACCGGGGAGCTGTTTTTT.

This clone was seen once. Here the CDR3 DNA reads TGTGCCAGCAGCTCATTAGGAACAGGGGCGGAGGGCTACACCTTC. This codes for CASSSLGTGAEGYTF. V is TRBV7-2 and J is TRBJ1-2; TRBD1 matches at 7 bases. After removal of 4 bases from V and 8 bases from J, the junction contained 13 bases not matched to a gene. Germline V CDR1 and CDR2: SGHTA, FQGNSA. The CDR3 consists of 15 residues.

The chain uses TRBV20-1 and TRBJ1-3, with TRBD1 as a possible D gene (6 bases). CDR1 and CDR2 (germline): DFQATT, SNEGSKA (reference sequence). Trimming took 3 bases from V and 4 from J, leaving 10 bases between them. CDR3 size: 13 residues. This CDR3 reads CSASEGVGNTIYF. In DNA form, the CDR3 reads TGCAGTGCTAGTGAGGGGGTCGGAAACACCATATATTTT.

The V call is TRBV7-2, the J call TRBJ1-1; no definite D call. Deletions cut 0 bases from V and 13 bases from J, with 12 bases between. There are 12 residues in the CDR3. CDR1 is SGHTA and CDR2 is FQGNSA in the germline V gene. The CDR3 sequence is CASSLASWTGFF. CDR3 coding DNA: TGTGCCAGCAGCTTAGCCTCTTGGACGGGTTTCTTT.

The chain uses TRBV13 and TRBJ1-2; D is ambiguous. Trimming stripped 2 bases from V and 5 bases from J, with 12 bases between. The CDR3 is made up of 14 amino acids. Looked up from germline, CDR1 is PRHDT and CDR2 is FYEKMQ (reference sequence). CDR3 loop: CASSLLTRGYGYTF. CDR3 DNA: TGTGCCAGCAGCTTACTCACACGCGGTTATGGCTACACCTTC.

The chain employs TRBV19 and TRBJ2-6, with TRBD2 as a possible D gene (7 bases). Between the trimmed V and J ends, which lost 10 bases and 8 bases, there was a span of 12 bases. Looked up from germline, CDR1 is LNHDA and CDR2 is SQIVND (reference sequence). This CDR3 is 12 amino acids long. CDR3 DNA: TGTGCCACGGGGGGCGAGACCAACGTCCTGACTTTC. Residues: CATGGETNVLTF.

CDR3 DNA sequence: TGCGCCAGCAGCTTGGTGGATAATGAAAAACTGTTTTTT. Translated, it gives CASSLVDNEKLFF. This rearrangement joins TRBV5-1 to TRBJ1-4, with unresolved D. There are 13 residues in the CDR3. V lost 0 bases and J 4 bases, leaving 4 bases between the germline ends. The germline V gene encodes CDR1 SGHRS and CDR2 YFSETQ. Variable domain in full (rest from reference TRBV5-1 and TRBJ1-4): KAGVTQTPRYLIKTRGQQVTLSCSPISGHRSVSWYQQTPGQGLQFLFEYFSETQRNKGNFPGRFSGRQFSNSRSEMNVSTLELGDSALYLCASSLVDNEKLFFGSGTQLSVL.

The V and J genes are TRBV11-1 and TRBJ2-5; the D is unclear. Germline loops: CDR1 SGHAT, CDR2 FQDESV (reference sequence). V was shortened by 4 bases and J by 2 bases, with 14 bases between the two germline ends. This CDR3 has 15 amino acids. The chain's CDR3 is CASSSDQAPQETQYF. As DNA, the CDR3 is TGTGCCAGCAGCTCTGACCAGGCCCCACAAGAGACCCAGTACTTC.

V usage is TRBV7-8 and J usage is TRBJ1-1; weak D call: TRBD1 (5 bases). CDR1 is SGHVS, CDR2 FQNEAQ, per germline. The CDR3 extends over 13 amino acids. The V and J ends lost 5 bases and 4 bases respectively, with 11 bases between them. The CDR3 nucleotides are TGTGCCAGCAGCACTTGGGGGAGCACTGAAGCTTTCTTT. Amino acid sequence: CASSTWGSTEAFF.